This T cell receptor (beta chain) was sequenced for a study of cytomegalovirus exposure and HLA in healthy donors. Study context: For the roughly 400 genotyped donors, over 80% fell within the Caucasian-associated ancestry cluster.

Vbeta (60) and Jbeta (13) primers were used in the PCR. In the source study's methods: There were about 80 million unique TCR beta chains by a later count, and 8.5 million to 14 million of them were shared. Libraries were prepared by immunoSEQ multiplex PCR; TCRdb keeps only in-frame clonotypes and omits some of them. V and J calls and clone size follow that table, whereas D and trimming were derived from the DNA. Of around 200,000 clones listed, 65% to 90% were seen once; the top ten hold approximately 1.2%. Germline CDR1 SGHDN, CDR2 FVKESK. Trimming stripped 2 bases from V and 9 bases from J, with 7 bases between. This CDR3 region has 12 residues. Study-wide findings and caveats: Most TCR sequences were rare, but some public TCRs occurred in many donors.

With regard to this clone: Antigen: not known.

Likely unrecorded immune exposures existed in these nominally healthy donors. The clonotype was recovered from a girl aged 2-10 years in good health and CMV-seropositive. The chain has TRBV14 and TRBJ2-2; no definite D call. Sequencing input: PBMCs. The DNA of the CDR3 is TGTGCCAGCAGCCAATCAGGCCGGGAGCTGTTTTTT. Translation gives CASSQSGRELFF.